A selection of T cell receptor beta chains follows, all from one sample in a study of T-cell memory formation after mild COVID-19. From the 5' RACE reads, TCRdb called clonotypes with MiXCR, one entry per CDR3 protein. The data show roughly 560,000 distinct CDR3 sequences, about 20% seen once. The sample comprised PBMCs or a T cell subset sorted from them (not recorded which). The origin of the receptors is an adult woman who had mild COVID-19 (a few samples of this study predate the infection). Cell type and time point are not known. The CDR3 runs from the conserved cysteine through the conserved F or W. The D gene is left open where the match is weak. Not every row has a clone size; where given, it reads once, few, many or a size class.

TRBV7-3	many	.	TRBJ2-1	TGTGCCAGCAGCCGAGGGGGTGAGCAGTTCTTC	CASSRGGEQFF
TRBV20-1	few	TRBD2	TRBJ2-1	TGCAGTGCTAGAGTAACTAGCGGGAGGTCCTACAATGAGCAGTTCTTC	CSARVTSGRSYNEQFF
TRBV7-9	.	.	TRBJ2-5	TGTGCCAGCAACCGCCCGGGGGAGACCCAGTACTTC	CASNRPGETQYF
TRBV20-1	.	TRBD2	TRBJ2-5	TGCAGTGCTAGTTTGGCGGGAGCGGAGACCCAGTACTTC	CSASLAGAETQYF
TRBV5-1	.	.	TRBJ2-5	TGCGCCAGCAGCACGTCCCACGGAGAGACCCAGTACTTC	CASSTSHGETQYF
TRBV20-1	.	.	TRBJ2-4	TGCAGTGCTAGTCCCAGGGGCTACAACATTCAGTACTTC	CSASPRGYNIQYF
TRBV6-5	few	TRBD1	TRBJ2-3	TGTGCCAGTCGGACAGGGAACACAGATACGCAGTATTTT	CASRTGNTDTQYF
TRBV20-1	.	.	TRBJ2-3	TGCAGTGCTAGAGAGATCACGCGCACAGATACGCAGTATTTT	CSAREITRTDTQYF
TRBV6-1	.	TRBD2	TRBJ2-3	TGTGCCACCCGAACGGGGGGGCGCCGCACAGATACGCAGTATTTT	CATRTGGRRTDTQYF
TRBV24-1	.	TRBD2	TRBJ2-1	TGTGCCACCAGTGATTTCACCCCGACTAGCGGGGGGGACAATGAGCAGTTCTTC	CATSDFTPTSGGDNEQFF
TRBV7-9	few	.	TRBJ2-7	TGTGCCAGCAGCTTAGGTGATCCGGGGACCCCCCTCGAGCAGTACTTC	CASSLGDPGTPLEQYF
TRBV15	.	TRBD2	TRBJ2-7	TGTGCCACCAGCAGAGGGGGAGGGGCCGCAAGCTCCTACGAGCAGTACTTC	CATSRGGGAASSYEQYF
TRBV7-9	.	.	TRBJ2-1	TGTGCCAGCAGTGGGTTGAGGAGGGAAATCTACAATGAGCAGTTCTTC	CASSGLRREIYNEQFF
TRBV12-3/TRBV12-4	.	.	TRBJ2-7	TGTGCCAGCAAAAGCAGGCGCCGCTACGAGCAGTACTTC	CASKSRRRYEQYF
TRBV6-2/TRBV6-3	few	.	TRBJ2-1	TGTGCCAGCAGTTATGGGCCGAACCCTTACAATGAGCAGTTCTTC	CASSYGPNPYNEQFF
TRBV14	.	.	TRBJ2-1	TGTGCCAGCAGCAAGATCACATGGCCGGAGCAGTTCTTC	CASSKITWPEQFF
TRBV7-6	.	TRBD1	TRBJ2-1	TGTGCCAGCAGCTCCGGACAGGTCCTCCCCTTCAATGAGCAGTTCTTC	CASSSGQVLPFNEQFF
TRBV9	few	.	TRBJ1-1	TGTGCCAGCAGCGTCGAAGGCGACACTGAAGCTTTCTTT	CASSVEGDTEAFF
TRBV5-6	.	TRBD1	TRBJ1-2	TGTGCCAGCAGCTTTGGGACAGGGCCCTATGGCTACACCTTC	CASSFGTGPYGYTF
TRBV7-6	many	.	TRBJ2-3	TGTGCCAGCAGTCTAGAGGGAGATACGCAGTATTTT	CASSLEGDTQYF
TRBV4-1	.	.	TRBJ1-1	TGCGCCAGCAGCCCCAGGGGCCGGGACCTGAACACTGAAGCTTTCTTT	CASSPRGRDLNTEAFF
TRBV6-5	few	.	TRBJ2-7	TGTGCCAGCGGATCTGGGAACCTCCACGAGCAGTACTTC	CASGSGNLHEQYF
TRBV6-5	few	.	TRBJ2-5	TGTGCCAGCAGTCCTTGGACAGTTAAGGGTCAGGAGACCCAGTACTTC	CASSPWTVKGQETQYF
TRBV13	.	.	TRBJ2-6	TGTGCCAGCAGCTTATTTTCGGGGGCTGGGGCCAACGTCCTGACTTTC	CASSLFSGAGANVLTF
TRBV4-1	.	TRBD1	TRBJ1-5	TGCGCCAGCAGCCCTAACAGGGGGTTTCAGCCCCAGCATTTT	CASSPNRGFQPQHF
TRBV4-3	.	TRBD2	TRBJ2-3	TGCGCCAGCAGCCGACTAGCGGGAGGGGTTCTGGAGGATACGCAGTATTTT	CASSRLAGGVLEDTQYF